The entry that follows covers one TCR beta chain sequence. The antigen is not known. A junction boundary mismatches the germline segment, possibly from a read error. This record comes from a study of T cells in Graves' hyperthyroidism and ophthalmopathy. General study results and limits: Blood also held most thyroid clonotypes expanded beyond 0.001.

Inclusion characteristics of ophthalmopathy patients comprised a Clinical Activity Score of at least 3, a NOSPECS grade of at least 4, and duration under 3 months. A roughly 10 ml volume of fresh peripheral blood provided the PBMCs. The CDR3 regions of TCR beta were amplified from RNA transcripts. During a first-round RT-PCR of the TCR CDR3, the HTBI primer set was used. TCRdb redid the calling of the multiplex PCR reads with MiXCR, one entry per CDR3 protein. This table has roughly 530,000 distinct CDR3 sequences, 15% to 20% appearing once. Specimen: blood. The TCR sequence derives from a young woman with Graves' ophthalmopathy.

Here the CDR3 DNA reads TGTACCAGCAGCTTGGCCTATTCACCCCTCCACTTT. Translating gives CTSSLAYSPLHF. The V and J genes are TRBV5-8 and TRBJ1-6; D gene uncertain. CDR1 is SGHTS, CDR2 YDEGEE, per germline. CDR3 length equals 12 residues.